The next 22 T cell receptor beta chains were all read from a single sample in a study of persistence of HIV-infected CD4 T cells. Lysates of CMV-infected fibroblasts at 10 ug/mL stimulated these cells. CD40L/CD69 double-negative CD45RO-high memory CD4+ T cells were collected. The immunoSEQ assay was version 4, run in survey mode. Some clones are missing from TCRdb's copy, which holds only in-frame ones; the method was immunoSEQ multiplex PCR. Among about 28,000 clones listed, approximately 78% were seen once. The antigens these receptors bind are not known. The sequencing used CD4+ T cells sorted from PBMCs after approximately 18-hour stimulation, collected from a patient who received antiretroviral therapy. The receptor source for this set is an adult man with HIV who was CMV-seropositive.

This clone appeared once. The chain employs TRBV5-1 and TRBJ1-6; D might be TRBD1 (6 bases). V was shortened by 4 bases and J by 4 bases, with 18 bases between the two germline ends. Germline V gives CDR1 SGHRS, CDR2 YFSETQ. The CDR3 length is 17 residues. CDR3 sequence (DNA): TGCGCCAGCAGCGGGGGACACAGGGATACATATAATTCACCCCTCCACTTT. It yields the protein CASSGGHRDTYNSPLHF.

The gene calls are TRBV2 and TRBJ1-1, with a weak D call TRBD1 (5 bases). CDR1 SNHLY and CDR2 FYNNEI come from the germline V gene. Between the trimmed V and J ends, which lost 3 bases and 11 bases, there was a span of 19 bases. The CDR3 runs to 14 residues. Here the CDR3 reads CASSDRRGSSMAFF. CDR3 DNA sequence: TGTGCCAGCAGTGACAGGCGGGGGTCATCCATGGCTTTCTTT.

The genes are TRBV6-2 or TRBV6-3 and TRBJ2-7, with D perhaps matching TRBD2 (5 bases). CDR3 length: 16 amino acids. Germline CDR1 MNHEY, CDR2 SVGEGT. Trimming removed 4 bases at V and 2 bases at J, with 18 bases between. CDR3 sequence (DNA): TGTGCCAGCAGTTCACCTGGTTTAGCGCCGCCCTACGAGCAGTACTTC. Its protein product is CASSSPGLAPPYEQYF.

The chain couples TRBV28 to TRBJ1-2; no reliable D call. CDR3 length equals 14 residues. V was trimmed by 9 bases and J by 7 bases, leaving 21 bases between them. CDR1 MDHEN and CDR2 SYDVKM come from the germline V gene. The CDR3 region is CASLPPGPEIGYTF. In DNA, the CDR3 is TGTGCCAGTCTTCCCCCGGGCCCCGAGATTGGCTACACCTTC.

The chain combines TRBV5-4 with TRBJ2-3, with D perhaps TRBD1 (6 bases). The V gene's germline CDR1 is SGHNT and CDR2 YYREEE (reference sequence). CDR3 length: 16 residues. V lost 1 base and J lost 5, with 17 bases in between. The CDR3 bases are TGTGCCAGCAGCTTGTCCCCGGACAGAGACAGAGATACGCAGTATTTT. It is translated as CASSLSPDRDRDTQYF.

This clone turned up a few times. This sequence joins TRBV2 and TRBJ2-4, with D perhaps matching TRBD1 or TRBD2 (5 bases each). The CDR3 spans 14 residues. Per the germline V gene, CDR1 is SNHLY and CDR2 is FYNNEI. V was pared by 5 bases and J by 5 bases, with 13 bases between. The CDR3 sequence is CASSKPGTENIQYF. CDR3 in DNA: TGTGCCAGCAGTAAGCCAGGGACGGAAAACATTCAGTACTTC. Based on the CDR3 plus reference TRBV2 and TRBJ2-4, the full variable domain is EPEVTQTPSHQVTQMGQEVILRCVPISNHLYFYWYRQILGQKVEFLVSFYNNEISEKSEIFDDQFSVERPDGSNFTLKIRSTKLEDSAMYFCASSKPGTENIQYFGAGTRLSVL.

This chain links TRBV10-3 with TRBJ2-7; D unclear. The CDR3 spans 14 residues. Germline V CDR1 and CDR2: ENHRY, SYGVKD. With 10 bases removed from V and 0 bases from J, the gap between germline ends came to 16 bases. The CDR3 here is CATADTRFSYEQYF. As DNA, the CDR3 is TGTGCCACCGCAGACACCAGGTTCTCCTACGAGCAGTACTTC.

This clone was counted a few times. A read error may account for a junction end that differs from germline. This sequence joins TRBV6-5 and TRBJ2-7; D possibly uses TRBD1 or TRBD2 (5 bases each). The germline CDR1 and CDR2 sequences are MNHEY and SVGAGI. This CDR3 region has 14 residues. The CDR3 bases are TGTGCCAGCAGTTACGTCCAGGGACCCTACGCGCAGTACTTC. Residues: CASSYVQGPYAQYF.

V gene TRBV18 combines with J gene TRBJ1-6; D gene unclear. The CDR3 spans 17 residues. Germline V lookup: CDR1 KGHSH, CDR2 LQKENI. The germline V and J ends were trimmed by 0 bases and 2 bases, with 11 bases remaining between them. The CDR3 sequence is CASSPPGVGAYNSPLHF. The CDR3 DNA reads as TGTGCCAGCTCACCACCCGGGGTGGGCGCCTATAATTCACCCCTCCACTTT.

In its sample, this clone was seen once. The genes are TRBV4-2 and TRBJ2-3; 13 nucleotides line up with TRBD2. V lost 0 bases to trimming and J lost 4 bases; unmatched junction nucleotides: 4. CDR1 LGHNA and CDR2 YNFKEQ come from the germline V gene. The CDR3 contains 17 residues. The CDR3 reads CASSQDRLAGGADTQYF. The CDR3 DNA reads as TGTGCCAGCAGCCAAGATCGACTAGCGGGGGGCGCAGATACGCAGTATTTT.

There are a few counts of this clone. V usage is TRBV6-5 and J usage is TRBJ1-1, with D uncertain. The germline V gene has CDR1 MNHEY and CDR2 SVGAGI. The CDR3 totals 13 residues. Trimming stripped 0 bases from V and 0 bases from J, with 2 bases between. CDR3 sequence (DNA): TGTGCCAGCAGTTACTCGGTGAACACTGAAGCTTTCTTT. Translated: CASSYSVNTEAFF.

This clone was found a few times. The rearrangement links TRBV2 to TRBJ1-5; D possibly corresponds to TRBD1 (5 bases). Trimming left V 7 bases short and J 4 bases short, with 14 bases between. The CDR3 is 14 residues long. Germline CDR1 is SNHLY and CDR2 is FYNNEI. This chain's CDR3 is CASTPSGRNQPQHF. The DNA for the CDR3 is TGTGCCAGCACCCCGTCGGGGCGAAATCAGCCCCAGCATTTT.

The chain uses TRBV6-5 and TRBJ1-2; 7 nucleotides match TRBD1. CDR1 is MNHEY and CDR2 is SVGAGI in the germline V gene. V lost 4 bases and J lost 8; bases outside the gene matches: 4. The CDR3 covers 12 residues. The CDR3 DNA reads as TGTGCCAGCAGTTTACAGGGGATGGGCTACACCTTC. Encoded protein: CASSLQGMGYTF.

A single count supports this clone. The chain couples TRBV2 to TRBJ1-2; 9 nucleotides line up with TRBD1. Per germline, CDR1 SNHLY and CDR2 FYNNEI. V lost 2 bases, J lost 4 bases, and 8 bases stayed unmatched. The CDR3 covers 16 residues. DNA for the CDR3: TGTGCCAGCAGTGAATCCGTCGGGACAGGGAGCTATGGCTACACCTTC. It specifies CASSESVGTGSYGYTF.

There are a few counts of this clone. The chain is built from TRBV2 and TRBJ2-6; 9 positions agree with TRBD1. CDR1 and CDR2 from the germline V gene are SNHLY and FYNNEI. The CDR3 spans 17 residues. V shed 7 bases, J shed 2 bases, and the junction held 9 bases outside the gene matches. In DNA form, the CDR3 reads TGTGCCAGCAATGTGGGACAGGGTAACCCTGGGGCCAACGTCCTGACTTTC. Residues: CASNVGQGNPGANVLTF.

This sequence joins TRBV19 and TRBJ2-2; 9 bases align to TRBD2. Germline trimming cut 4 bases from V and 14 bases from J; bases unmatched to any gene: 8. CDR3 size: 13 residues. Per the germline V gene, CDR1 is LNHDA and CDR2 is SQIVND (reference sequence). The CDR3: CASSTLTSGILFF. The DNA for the CDR3 is TGTGCCAGTAGTACATTGACTAGCGGCATCCTGTTTTTT. Filled out from reference TRBV19 and TRBJ2-2, the complete variable domain reads DGGITQSPKYLFRKEGQNVTLSCEQNLNHDAMYWYRQDPGQGLRLIYYSQIVNDFQKGDIAEGYSVSREKKESFPLTVTSAQKNPTAFYLCASSTLTSGILFFGEGSRLTVL.

This clone was seen only once. The V gene is TRBV30, the J gene TRBJ1-3; D gene uncertain. V lost 2 bases, J lost 0 bases, and 14 bases lay in between. The CDR3 length is 16 residues. The V gene's germline CDR1 is GTSNPN and CDR2 SVGIG (reference sequence). The CDR3 sequence is CAWSRGGPGSGNTIYF. CDR3 DNA sequence: TGTGCCTGGAGTAGAGGAGGTCCGGGCTCTGGAAACACCATATATTTT.

In its sample, this clone was seen a few times. The J gene is TRBJ2-7, the V gene TRBV2; D gene unclear. The V end lost 7 bases, the J end lost 2 bases, and 12 bases lay between the germline ends. Looked up from germline, CDR1 is SNHLY and CDR2 is FYNNEI. CDR3 size: 13 residues. Written as DNA, the CDR3 is TGTGCCAGCACCAGACCTCTGCCCTACGAGCAGTACTTC. This translates into CASTRPLPYEQYF.

The chain is built from TRBV7-9 and TRBJ2-2; unclear D gene. The CDR3 has 14 residues. CDR1 SEHNR and CDR2 FQNEAQ come from the germline V gene (reference sequence). V was clipped by 7 bases and J by 4 bases, with 13 bases between them. The CDR3 coding sequence is TGTGCCAGCACCAACCCCGATCCCACCGGGGAGCTGTTTTTT. Residues: CASTNPDPTGELFF.

This clone was recorded only once. This chain joins TRBV7-8 and TRBJ1-1; D unclear. Trimming stripped 3 bases from V and 1 base from J, with 6 bases between. Germline CDR1 reads SGHVS; CDR2 reads FQNEAQ. CDR3 size: 13 residues. CDR3 sequence: CASSLGRNTEAFF. In DNA form, the CDR3 reads TGTGCCAGCAGCTTGGGTCGGAACACTGAAGCTTTCTTT.

J is TRBJ1-4 and V is TRBV24-1; D might be TRBD1 (5 bases). The CDR3 has 17 residues. Trimming removed 5 bases from V and 3 bases from J, with 18 bases in between. Germline assignment: CDR1 KGHDR and CDR2 SFDVKD. Here the CDR3 reads CATSATGEPGSNEKLFF. CDR3 in DNA: TGTGCCACCAGTGCTACCGGAGAGCCAGGGTCTAATGAAAAACTGTTTTTT.

This clone was seen once. The chain combines TRBV11-3 with TRBJ2-3; D unresolved. The CDR3 totals 12 residues. Germline V CDR1 and CDR2: SGHNT, YENEEA. With 5 bases removed from V and 3 bases from J, the gap between germline ends came to 6 bases. The CDR3 region is CASSRGTDTQYF. The CDR3 DNA reads TGTGCCAGCAGCCGCGGTACAGATACGCAGTATTTT.